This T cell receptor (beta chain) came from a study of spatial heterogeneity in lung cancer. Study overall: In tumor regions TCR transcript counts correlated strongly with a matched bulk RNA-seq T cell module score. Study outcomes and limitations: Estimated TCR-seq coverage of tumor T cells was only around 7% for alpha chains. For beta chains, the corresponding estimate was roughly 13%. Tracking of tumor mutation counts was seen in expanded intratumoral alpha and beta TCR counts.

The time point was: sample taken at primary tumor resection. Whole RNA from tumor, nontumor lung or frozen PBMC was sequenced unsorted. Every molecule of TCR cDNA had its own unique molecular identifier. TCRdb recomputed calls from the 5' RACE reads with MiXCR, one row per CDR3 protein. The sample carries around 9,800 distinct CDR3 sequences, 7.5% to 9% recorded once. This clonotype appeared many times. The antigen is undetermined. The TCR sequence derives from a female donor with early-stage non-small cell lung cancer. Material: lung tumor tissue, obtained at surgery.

CDR3 in amino acids: CSARPPWGSGGNIQYF. The DNA for the CDR3 is TGCAGTGCTAGACCCCCCTGGGGTAGCGGGGGGAACATTCAGTACTTC. V usage is TRBV20-1 and J usage is TRBJ2-4; 10 nucleotides line up with TRBD2. This CDR3 has 16 amino acids. After removal of 2 bases from V and 7 bases from J, the junction contained 11 bases not matched to a gene. The germline V gene has CDR1 DFQATT and CDR2 SNEGSKA (reference sequence).